Presented here are 18 T cell receptor beta chains from one specimen sequenced in a study of cytomegalovirus exposure and HLA in healthy donors. Produced via immunoSEQ multiplex PCR; TCRdb's table is partial and in-frame only. The data contain 350,000 or so clones, more than 80% of them seen just once; the ten biggest clones take up roughly 0.8%. Sequencing was done on a sample of PBMCs. The receptors stem from a woman aged 18 to 35 in good health and CMV-seronegative.

This clone has just one count. This rearrangement joins TRBV7-6 to TRBJ2-7; D ambiguous. Between the trimmed V and J ends, which lost 0 bases and 4 bases, there was a span of 4 bases. This CDR3 has 12 residues. Germline CDR1 and CDR2: SGHVS and FNYEAQ. The CDR3 bases are TGTGCCAGCAGCTTAGCAGAGTACGAGCAGTACTTC. It yields the protein CASSLAEYEQYF.

The V gene is TRBV7-3, the J gene TRBJ2-2; no firm D call. Germline V lookup: CDR1 SGHTA, CDR2 FQGTGA. CDR3 length equals 12 residues. V was pared by 6 bases and J by 6 bases, with 8 bases between. This CDR3 reads CASRSLSGELFF. CDR3 DNA sequence: TGTGCCAGCAGATCCCTGTCCGGGGAGCTGTTTTTT.

This clone has only one observation. V is TRBV5-1 and J is TRBJ2-3, with a possible D match to TRBD2 (5 bases). The V gene's germline CDR1 is SGHRS and CDR2 YFSETQ. CDR3 length: 17 residues. Trimming shortened V by 2 bases and J by 1 base, and 17 bases separated the two germline ends. The CDR3 sequence is CASSLGGSSMGTDTQYF. The CDR3 region has the DNA TGCGCCAGCAGCTTAGGTGGGAGTTCCATGGGCACAGATACGCAGTATTTT.

Here the CDR3 DNA reads TGTGCCAGTAGTACGGGGACAGGGTCAGATACGCAGTATTTT. Translated, it gives CASSTGTGSDTQYF. This chain connects TRBV19 to TRBJ2-3; TRBD1 agrees at 9 bases. The CDR3 extends over 14 amino acids. J gave up 4 bases and V 4 bases, and 3 bases lay outside the gene matches. In germline, CDR1 is LNHDA, CDR2 SQIVND (reference sequence).

This chain uses TRBV18 with TRBJ2-3; TRBD1 matches 8 bases. CDR1 KGHSH and CDR2 LQKENI come from the germline V gene. J was trimmed by 1 base and V by 5 bases; bases with no gene match: 8. CDR3 size: 16 residues. In DNA form, the CDR3 reads TGTGCCAGCTCAATGGAACAGGGGGGACGCACAGATACGCAGTATTTT. Its protein is CASSMEQGGRTDTQYF.

This clone was picked up one time. The gene calls are TRBV2 and TRBJ1-3, with TRBD1 matching 8 bases. The CDR3 has 14 residues. The germline V gene has CDR1 SNHLY and CDR2 FYNNEI. Germline trimming cut 5 bases from V and 4 bases from J; bases unmatched to any gene: 4. CDR3 in amino acids: CASSPQGDGNTIYF. CDR3 sequence (DNA): TGTGCCAGCAGTCCACAGGGGGACGGAAACACCATATATTTT.

This clone was detected a few times. The chain recombines TRBV7-9 with TRBJ2-5; weak D call: TRBD1 (6 bases). Looked up from germline, CDR1 is SEHNR and CDR2 is FQNEAQ (reference sequence). V shed 4 bases and J shed 1 base, with 16 bases lying between them. The CDR3 has 16 amino acids. The CDR3 spells CASSSTNQGRQETQYF. DNA for the CDR3: TGTGCCAGCAGCTCCACGAATCAGGGGCGCCAAGAGACCCAGTACTTC.

The chain uses TRBV10-3 and TRBJ1-2, with D tentatively TRBD1 (6 bases). Germline CDR1 ENHRY, CDR2 SYGVKD. V lost 1 base, J lost 8 bases, and 20 bases lay in between. The CDR3 is 16 amino acids. In DNA form, the CDR3 reads TGTGCCATCAGTGAGTGGACCCCACAGGGCACGAGGGGCTACACCTTC. Encoded protein: CAISEWTPQGTRGYTF.

The chain has TRBV5-4 and TRBJ1-2; D might be TRBD1 (5 bases). CDR1 SGHNT and CDR2 YYREEE come from the germline V gene (reference sequence). This CDR3 spans 14 amino acids. Deletions cut 4 bases from V and 5 bases from J, with 15 bases between. Here the CDR3 DNA reads TGTGCCAGCAGCACATCAGGGTGGGGATATGGCTACACCTTC. It translates to CASSTSGWGYGYTF.

This clone has a handful of counts. The chain joins TRBV10-3 to TRBJ1-2; D uncertain. The V and J ends lost 9 bases and 0 bases respectively, with 8 bases between them. This CDR3 has 12 amino acids. Germline V gene lookup returns CDR1 ENHRY and CDR2 SYGVKD. CDR3 coding DNA: TGTGCCATGCGGGGTGCTAACTATGGCTACACCTTC. It translates to CAMRGANYGYTF.

The rearrangement uses TRBV27 and TRBJ2-7, with TRBD2 as a possible D gene (5 bases). V lost 4 bases to trimming and J lost 4 bases, with 14 bases between them. CDR3 length: 14 residues. Germline CDR1 and CDR2: MNHEY and SMNVEV (reference sequence). Written as DNA, the CDR3 is TGTGCCAGCAGTTCCTCGTTAGCGACTTACGAGCAGTACTTC. Translated: CASSSSLATYEQYF.

This chain uses TRBV5-4 with TRBJ1-1, with D perhaps TRBD1 (5 bases). V was pared by 4 bases and J by 3 bases, with 7 bases between. The CDR3 extends over 12 amino acids. CDR1 is SGHNT and CDR2 is YYREEE in the germline V gene (reference sequence). The DNA for the CDR3 is TGTGCCAGCAGCCGACAGTACACTGAAGCTTTCTTT. This sequence encodes CASSRQYTEAFF.

The rearrangement links TRBV28 to TRBJ1-1, with D uncertain. From germline, CDR1 is MDHEN and CDR2 SYDVKM. The V end was cut by 2 bases, the J end by 1 base, with 5 bases between. CDR3 length: 13 amino acids. DNA for the CDR3: TGTGCCAGCAGTTTAGAGGGGAACACTGAAGCTTTCTTT. This translates into CASSLEGNTEAFF.

This clone showed up just once. The chain combines TRBV29-1 with TRBJ2-2, with D perhaps matching TRBD1 (7 bases). V was pared by 7 bases and J by 9 bases, with 12 bases between. The germline CDR1 and CDR2 sequences are SQVTM and ANQGSEA. CDR3 length equals 11 residues. DNA for the CDR3: TGCAGCGCGCGGGACAGTAGGGAGCTGTTTTTT. It translates to CSARDSRELFF.

The chain couples TRBV18 to TRBJ1-4; D perhaps matches TRBD1 (5 bases). The germline gives CDR1 KGHSH, CDR2 LQKENI. CDR3 size: 15 residues. Trimming left V 2 bases short and J 5 bases short, with 12 bases between. CDR3: CASSPGGTNNEKLFF. The CDR3, as DNA: TGTGCCAGCTCACCAGGCGGGACGAACAATGAAAAACTGTTTTTT.

The rearrangement joins TRBV30 to TRBJ1-3; D is uncertain. Trimming removed 2 bases at V and 2 bases at J, with 10 bases between. This CDR3 is 14 amino acids long. CDR1 is GTSNPN and CDR2 is SVGIG in the germline V gene (reference sequence). CDR3 coding DNA: TGTGCCTGGAGTACTCAGGTGGCTGGAAACACCATATATTTT. Protein product: CAWSTQVAGNTIYF.

The J gene is TRBJ1-4, the V gene TRBV6-5; no reliable D call. This CDR3 has 14 residues. Trimming took 6 bases from V and 8 from J, leaving 16 bases between them. Germline V CDR1 and CDR2: MNHEY, SVGAGI. In DNA form, the CDR3 reads TGTGCCAGCAGGAGCCGGGGATTACGGGAAAAACTGTTTTTT. Protein sequence: CASRSRGLREKLFF.

The chain carries TRBV28 and TRBJ1-5, with 9 bases aligning to TRBD1. The CDR3 is 15 residues long. J gave up 7 bases and V 6 bases, and 10 bases lay outside the gene matches. CDR1 and CDR2 from the germline V gene are MDHEN and SYDVKM. In DNA, the CDR3 is TGTGCCAGCAGGCCGGGACAGGGAGTCGACCAGCCCCAGCATTTT. Residues: CASRPGQGVDQPQHF. Full variable domain (outside the CDR3, taken from reference TRBV28 and TRBJ1-5): DVKVTQSSRYLVKRTGEKVFLECVQDMDHENMFWYRQDPGLGLRLIYFSYDVKMKEKGDIPEGYSVSREKKERFSLILESASTNQTSMYLCASRPGQGVDQPQHFGDGTRLSIL.